A single sample gave rise to the 30 T cell receptor beta chains below, sequenced in a study of tumor and adjacent non-tumor tissue in lung cancer. No cell sorting was done before RNA was extracted from the tissue. The normal lung tissue was taken more than 3 cm from the tumor edge. The library came from three nested PCR rounds adapted from ARM-PCR protocols. Each CDR3 protein gets one entry after TCRdb re-called the multiplex PCR reads with MiXCR. The sample records roughly 74,000 distinct CDR3 sequences, approximately 82% being singletons. Input material: distant non-tumor lung tissue. The receptors were sampled from a man in his sixties or seventies with non-small cell lung cancer.

In the case of this clonotype: The junction departs from germline at one end; a sequencing error may be responsible. This chain connects TRBV5-6 to TRBJ2-3; D remains ambiguous. The CDR3 totals 15 residues. Germline lookup yields CDR1 SGHDT and CDR2 YYEEEE. The CDR3 region is CASSLGPPSTDAQYF. The CDR3 DNA reads TGTGCCAGCAGCTTGGGCCCGCCAAGTACAGATGCGCAGTATTTT.

The chain combines TRBV7-2 with TRBJ2-7; the D gene is possibly TRBD1 (5 bases). The CDR3 is 13 amino acids. V gave up 5 bases and J gave up 6 bases, with 14 bases separating them. Germline CDR1 reads SGHTA; CDR2 reads FQGNSA. The CDR3: CASSTTTRGEQYF. The CDR3 DNA reads as TGTGCCAGCAGCACCACGACAAGGGGCGAGCAGTACTTC.

This clonotype came up once. An end of the junction differs from the germline gene, which may be a read error. The chain employs TRBV11-3 and TRBJ1-2; 8 bases are shared with TRBD1. The CDR3 totals 14 residues. Germline CDR1 is SGHNT and CDR2 is YENEEA. The CDR3 is CASSFLTGAGGYTF. Here the CDR3 DNA reads TGTGCCAGCAGCTTCCTGACAGGGGCGGGAGGCTACACCTTT.

This clonotype was seen many times. The V gene is TRBV10-2, the J gene TRBJ2-7, with 8 bases lining up with TRBD2. V shed 4 bases, J shed 6 bases, and the junction held 8 bases outside the gene matches. Germline V gene lookup returns CDR1 WSHSY and CDR2 SAAADI. The CDR3 covers 14 residues. CDR3 sequence reads: CASSGTGGPGEQYF. The CDR3 DNA is TGCGCCAGCAGTGGAACGGGAGGGCCAGGCGAGCAGTACTTC.

Details on this clonotype: The junction differs from germline at one of its ends, possibly a read error. This chain joins TRBV11-3 and TRBJ2-5; the match to TRBD2 covers 8 bases. CDR1 and CDR2 from the germline V gene are SGHNT and YENEEA. The CDR3 loop spans 13 amino acids. The CDR3 protein is CATSNSGKETQNF. CDR3 DNA: TGTGCCACCAGTAATAGCGGGAAGGAGACCCAGAATTTC. The full variable domain, with the rest looked up from reference TRBV11-3 and TRBJ2-5, is EAGVVQSPRYKIIEKKQPVAFWCNPISGHNTLYWYLQNLGQGPELLIRYENEEAVDDSQLPKDRFSAERLKGVDSTLKIQPAELGDSAVYLCATSNSGKETQNFGPGTRLLVL.

This clonotype was detected ten times or more. The chain is built from TRBV7-8 and TRBJ2-7, with 9 bases fitting TRBD2. V was pared by 3 bases and J by 3 bases, with 9 bases of the junction left unmatched. The CDR3 has 16 amino acids. CDR1 is SGHVS and CDR2 is FQNEAQ in the germline V gene. The CDR3 sequence: CASSLNLAGAFYEQYF. DNA for the CDR3: TGTGCCAGCAGCTTGAATTTAGCGGGGGCCTTCTACGAGCAGTACTTC.

The rearrangement uses TRBV5-1 and TRBJ2-3; D perhaps matches TRBD2 (5 bases). Germline V gene data show CDR1 as SGHRS and CDR2 as YFSETQ. The CDR3 is made up of 13 amino acids. The CDR3 DNA is TGCAACAGCAGCTTGATCCCGGGGGATACGCAGTATTTT. Encoded protein: CNSSLIPGDTQYF. The variable domain in full, with the rest retrieved from reference TRBV5-1 and TRBJ2-3, is KAGVTQTPRYLIKTRGQQVTLSCSPISGHRSVSWYQQTPGQGLQFLFEYFSETQRNKGNFPGRFSGRQFSNSRSEMNVSTLELGDSALYLCNSSLIPGDTQYFGPGTRLTVL.

To note about this clonotype: The DNA is left out, because the CDR3 cannot be placed on it with certainty; the CDR3 is given as TCRdb lists it. V usage is TRBV11-2 and J usage is TRBJ2-2; TRBD1 reflects the table's D call only, with no check against the DNA. Germline V lookup: CDR1 SGHAT, CDR2 FQNNGV. Inclusive of both ends, the CDR3 amounts to 16 amino acids. CDR3 amino acids: CASSLVGTGAAGEPFF.

Of note for this clonotype: A much larger clone lies one base from this, so it may be a read error. The chain has TRBV5-1 and TRBJ2-2; a weak D match, TRBD2 (6 bases). V lost 2 bases, J lost 6 bases, and 14 bases lay in between. This CDR3 has 15 amino acids. Germline V gives CDR1 SGHRS, CDR2 YFSETQ. The CDR3 is CASSLAGSVAGELFF. CDR3 nucleotides: TGCGCCAGCAGCTTAGCGGGCTCAGTAGCCGGGGAGCTGTTTTTT.

As to this clonotype: A read error may be the cause here, since a much bigger clone is one base away. CDR3 region: CANSLDGANYGYTF. The CDR3 region has the DNA TGTGCCAACAGTTTGGACGGAGCTAACTATGGCTACACCTTC. The chain recombines TRBV12-3 or TRBV12-4 with TRBJ1-2; D gene uncertain. The CDR3 contains 14 residues.

About this clonotype: At one of its ends the junction is not consistent with the germline gene, which may arise from a read error. V is TRBV13 and J is TRBJ1-1; TRBD1 is a possible D gene (5 bases). Germline loops: CDR1 PRHDT, CDR2 FYEKMQ (reference sequence). The CDR3 has 11 residues. CDR3 in DNA: TGTGCCTGCAGCTCAGGGTACAAAGCTTTCTTT. This encodes CACSSGYKAFF.

Judged by abundance, this clonotype is medium-sized. V gene TRBV29-1 combines with J gene TRBJ2-3; TRBD2 might be the D (6 bases). The CDR3 totals 14 residues. V lost 7 bases and J 1 base, leaving 15 bases between the germline ends. Germline V gene data show CDR1 as SQVTM and CDR2 as ANQGSEA. Here the CDR3 DNA reads TGCAGCGCCAGACGGGAGTTCGGCACAGATACGCAGTATTTT. This translates into CSARREFGTDTQYF.

In regard to this clonotype: The conserved final phenylalanine or tryptophan is absent from the CDR3, which likely points to a read error. The V gene is TRBV29-1, the J gene TRBJ1-1; TRBD1 is a possible D gene (5 bases). Trimming pared 6 bases from V and 11 bases from J, leaving 19 bases between. CDR3 length equals 12 residues. Germline values: CDR1 SQVTM, CDR2 ANQGSEA. The CDR3 region has the DNA TGCAGCGTCATGGGGACTGCGGGTTGGGCTTTCGTT. Protein sequence: CSVMGTAGWAFV.

This chain uses TRBV29-1 with TRBJ2-3; TRBD1 agrees at 8 bases. Per the germline V gene, CDR1 is SQVTM and CDR2 is ANQGSEA. This CDR3 region has 13 residues. The V gene end was trimmed by 5 bases and the J gene end by 11 bases; junction bases not matched to a gene: 12. Written as DNA, the CDR3 is TGCAGCGTTCCCCGTCAGGGGGCGGACATGCAGTATTTT. Translating gives CSVPRQGADMQYF.

This clonotype was detected once. At one end, the junction sequence differs from germline, possibly due to a read error. The CDR3: CSARRGGSYGYTF. The CDR3 DNA is TGTAGTGCTCGCAGAGGGGGCAGCTATGGCTACACCTTC. The rearrangement uses TRBV20-1 and TRBJ1-2, with 7 bases lining up with TRBD1. In germline, CDR1 is DFQATT, CDR2 SNEGSKA (reference sequence). The CDR3 length is 13 residues.

This clonotype was seen just once. Sequence at one end of the junction differs from germline and may be a read error. The rearrangement uses TRBV6-5 and TRBJ1-1; D is undetermined. Germline values: CDR1 MNHEY, CDR2 SVGAGI. The CDR3 consists of 15 residues. The CDR3 reads CTSSYLVSPNTEAFF. DNA of the CDR3: TGTACCAGCAGTTACTTGGTCAGCCCGAACACTGAAGCTTTCTTT.

Remarks on this clonotype: A single base separates this from a much larger clone, so it may be a read error. The chain has TRBV19 and TRBJ1-5, with D hard to call. Germline CDR1 and CDR2: LNHDA and SQIVND (reference sequence). V lost 6 bases to trimming and J lost 4 bases, with 16 bases between them. CDR3 length equals 15 residues. CDR3 sequence (DNA): TGTGCCAGTAGCATGAAGCTGGGTTTTAATCAGCCCCAGCATTTT. It specifies CASSMKLGFNQPQHF.

This clonotype has a count of ten or more. The chain has TRBV6-6 and TRBJ2-1, with D maybe TRBD1 (5 bases). CDR1 is MNHNY and CDR2 is SVGAGI in the germline V gene (reference sequence). This CDR3 has 13 residues. Trimming took off 4 bases at V and 3 bases at J, with 7 bases between the two ends. The chain's CDR3 is CASSSDSYNEQFF. The CDR3 DNA sequence: TGTGCCAGCAGTTCCGACAGCTACAATGAGCAGTTCTTC.

This chain links TRBV6-1 with TRBJ1-2, with 8 bases aligning to TRBD1. Looked up from germline, CDR1 is MNHNS and CDR2 is SASEGT. This CDR3 has 15 amino acids. Germline trimming cut 8 bases from V and 7 bases from J; bases unmatched to any gene: 15. CDR3 sequence: CASATRDRNGGGYTF. DNA for the CDR3: TGTGCCAGCGCCACCCGGGACAGGAACGGTGGTGGCTACACCTTC.

This clonotype was seen many times. The chain recombines TRBV12-3 or TRBV12-4 with TRBJ1-5, with D perhaps TRBD1 (5 bases). This CDR3 has 13 residues. Trimming shortened V by 0 bases and J by 6 bases, and 6 bases separated the two germline ends. The CDR3 DNA follows: TGTGCCAGCAGTTTAGCGGGGGGTCAGCCCCAGCATTTT. Protein: CASSLAGGQPQHF.

Turning to this clonotype: Germline and junction disagree at one end, which may indicate a read error. The rearrangement uses TRBV7-2 and TRBJ2-3; 9 bases are a match to TRBD2. Germline V gives CDR1 SGHTA, CDR2 FQGNSA. The CDR3 totals 16 residues. This CDR3 reads CASSLGGLASTDTQYF. CDR3 bases: TGTGCCAGTAGCTTAGGGGGACTAGCCAGCACAGATACGCAGTATTTT.

To note about this clonotype: A much bigger clone sits one base away, suggesting this may be a read error. The chain couples TRBV7-8 to TRBJ1-5; D remains unclear. The CDR3 contains 14 residues. Germline V CDR1 and CDR2: SGHVS, FQNEAQ. CDR3 residues: CASSLFDSDQPQHF. CDR3 DNA sequence: TGTGCCAGCAGCTTATTCGATAGCGATCAGCCCCAGCATTTT. Based on the CDR3 plus reference TRBV7-8 and TRBJ1-5, the full variable domain is GAGVSQSPRYKVAKRGQDVALRCDPISGHVSLFWYQQALGQGPEFLTYFQNEAQLDKSGLPSDRFFAERPEGSVSTLKIQRTQQEDSAVYLCASSLFDSDQPQHFGDGTRLSIL.

The chain couples TRBV12-3 or TRBV12-4 to TRBJ2-7; 8 positions agree with TRBD2. J lost 0 bases, V lost 6 bases, and 10 bases had no gene match. This CDR3 is built from 16 residues. In DNA form, the CDR3 reads TGTGCCAGCAGCTCAGGCGGGGGGCGGAGCTCCTACGAGCAGTACTTC. Its protein product is CASSSGGGRSSYEQYF.

Regarding this clonotype: The conserved final phenylalanine or tryptophan is absent from the CDR3, which likely points to a read error. It is unclear where the CDR3 begins or ends on the DNA, so no DNA is shown, and the CDR3 is as TCRdb lists it. The chain is built from TRBV4-2 and TRBJ1-4; TRBD1, as called in the table, went unchecked against the DNA. Germline values: CDR1 LGHNA, CDR2 YNFKEQ. The CDR3 is 17 residues long, ends included. This chain's CDR3 is CASSQVPLGVPNEKLFS.

This clonotype was observed many times. The chain employs TRBV10-2 and TRBJ2-7; 7 bases fit TRBD1. This CDR3 is 13 amino acids long. V was clipped by 4 bases and J by 2 bases; unmatched bases: 2. In germline, CDR1 is WSHSY, CDR2 SAAADI. The CDR3 DNA follows: TGCGCCAGCAGTGGACAGGGCGCCTACGAGCAGTACTTC. Amino acids: CASSGQGAYEQYF.

This clonotype showed up many times. The rearrangement uses TRBV5-6 and TRBJ2-7, with D unclear. CDR1 is SGHDT, CDR2 YYEEEE, per germline. V shed 6 bases and J shed 7 bases, with 8 bases lying between them. The CDR3 runs 10 residues. CDR3 amino acids: CASTMGEQYF. The CDR3 nucleotides read TGTGCCAGCACCATGGGGGAGCAGTACTTC. Together with reference TRBV5-6 and TRBJ2-7, the CDR3 gives the full variable domain: DAGVTQSPTHLIKTRGQQVTLRCSPKSGHDTVSWYQQALGQGPQFIFQYYEEEERQRGNFPDRFSGHQFPNYSSELNVNALLLGDSALYLCASTMGEQYFGPGTRLTVT.

This chain links TRBV4-1 with TRBJ2-7; the match to TRBD2 covers 11 bases. The length of the CDR3 is 15 residues. The germline gives CDR1 MGHRA, CDR2 YSYEKL. The V and J ends lost 4 bases and 7 bases, in that order; junction bases with no gene match: 9. The CDR3 spells CASSRTLAGEGEQYF. CDR3 sequence (DNA): TGCGCCAGCAGCCGGACACTAGCGGGAGAGGGGGAGCAGTACTTC.

The chain couples TRBV29-1 to TRBJ2-4; D possibly corresponds to TRBD1 (5 bases). The CDR3 totals 14 residues. Germline V gene sequence: CDR1 SQVTM, CDR2 ANQGSEA. For the CDR3, the DNA is TGCAACGAGACGCGCGGACAAGGCAAAAACATTCAGTACTTC. Translation: CNETRGQGKNIQYF.

On this clonotype: Lacking the conserved final phenylalanine or tryptophan, this CDR3 likely reflects a read error. The rearrangement links TRBV5-4 to TRBJ2-5; 9 positions agree with TRBD1. CDR3 length: 16 amino acids. CDR1 and CDR2 (germline): SGHNT, YYREEE (reference sequence). V lost 6 bases and J lost 4; bases outside the gene matches: 13. The CDR3 region is CASIYCSGQGGETQYI. DNA of the CDR3: TGTGCCAGCATTTACTGTTCGGGACAGGGAGGAGAGACCCAGTACATC.

This clonotype was picked up many times. One junction end disagrees with the germline gene, perhaps due to a read error. V usage is TRBV11-3 and J usage is TRBJ2-5; the D gene is possibly TRBD2 (7 bases). In germline, CDR1 is SGHNT, CDR2 YENEEA. This CDR3 contains 14 residues. The CDR3 here is CASDSGWGRETQYF. In DNA form, the CDR3 reads TGTGCCAGCGATTCCGGCTGGGGGCGGGAGACACAGTACTTC.